A selection of T cell receptor beta chains follows, all from one sample in a study of shared clonotypes between healthy human individuals. Assay used: immunoSEQ multiplex PCR; TCRdb lists only in-frame clones, some missing. The sample has about 2.1 million clones, more than 85% seen once. Sequencing was carried out using naive CD8+ T cells from PBMCs. The receptor source for this set is a man between 18 and 35 years old in good health. Some clones in this sample may be carry-over from other donors' samples. CDR3s leave out the opening cysteine and the closing phenylalanine or tryptophan.

j_call | v_call | cdr3_aa
TRBJ2-3 | TRBV28 | ASSFTSWDTQY
TRBJ2-7 | TRBV4-3 | ASSQGQGAYEQY
TRBJ1-1 | TRBV19 | ASSTAMNTEAF
TRBJ1-5 | TRBV30 | AWSVTGNQPQH
TRBJ2-7 | TRBV28 | ASTLNGQNAYEQY
TRBJ1-2 | TRBV4-3 | ASSQAIRGIVIDRGEGGYT
TRBJ2-3 | TRBV9 | ASSVGIAGHTDTQY
TRBJ2-7 | TRBV16 | ASSQSLNHEQY
TRBJ2-3 | TRBV4-1 | ASSQVLLAGNTDTQY
TRBJ2-5 | TRBV14 | VSSRPGQGKETQY
TRBJ2-3 | TRBV11-3 | ASSDRDSDTQY
TRBJ2-7 | TRBV9 | ASSVGGRPYEQY
TRBJ2-7 | TRBV11-2 | ASSPLGGTGRGYEQY
TRBJ2-7 | TRBV18 | ASSPNAIHRTSGVPYEQY
TRBJ2-1 | TRBV28 | ASSFTRVYNEQF
TRBJ2-7 | TRBV18 | ASSTDRGHTYEQY
TRBJ2-7 | TRBV27 | ASSLTTSGFYEQY
TRBJ1-1 | TRBV4-2 | ASSQVKGGFDTEAF
TRBJ2-3 | TRBV10-3 | AISGSGISTDTQY
TRBJ2-1 | TRBV5-4 | ASSSGTSVYTGLTEEQF
TRBJ1-1 | TRBV19 | ASTEGVGNWDTEAF
TRBJ1-5 | TRBV7-3 | ASSLIPTGATDQPQH
TRBJ1-5 | TRBV6-1 | ASSELGSQGAQPQH
TRBJ2-5 | TRBV6-6 | ASSPASGRQQETQY
TRBJ1-1 | TRBV5-1 | ASAPQRQGWNTEAF
TRBJ2-7 | TRBV7-6 | ASNEDPGTPHEQY
TRBJ2-7 | TRBV6-1 | ASLQSTASYEQY
TRBJ2-5 | TRBV2 | ASWWRLAGGGETQY
TRBJ2-5 | TRBV7-9 | ASSEQGSQETQY
TRBJ2-3 | TRBV29-1 | SVDPRGFSTDTQY
TRBJ2-7 | TRBV6-5 | ASSYQSTGSYEQY
TRBJ1-2 | TRBV29-1 | SVFLRDPMERDYGYT
TRBJ2-7 | TRBV28 | ASTREPLTYEQY
TRBJ2-7 | TRBV4-1 | ASSQDRKSYEQY
TRBJ2-3 | TRBV7-2 | ASSLNSGRALPDTQY
TRBJ1-5 | TRBV19 | ASISPGADSNQPQH
TRBJ2-7 | TRBV5-3 | ARSQGFSYEQY